This T cell receptor (beta chain) is drawn from a study of blood T cell repertoires in COVID-19. Turning to the study itself: Nucleic acid was either cDNA or gDNA, and it came from T cells, B-cell-depleted T cells, or PBMCs.

The V gene lost 0 bases and the J gene lost 3 bases, with 15 bases spanning the gap. Germline CDR1 reads MNHNS; CDR2 reads SASEGT. This CDR3 has 16 residues. In the authors' workflow: Nucleated cell number was recorded as an estimate derived from reference gene primer amplification. The protocol was immunoSEQ multiplex PCR, while the TCRdb copy is restricted to in-frame clones and leaves out a portion. V and J calls and clone size are those listed in that table; D and trimming were worked out from the DNA. Counted here are around 170,000 clones, 88% occurring once; the ten biggest clones make up under 4.5%.

This rearrangement joins TRBV6-1 to TRBJ2-7; possible D gene TRBD1, 5 bases. This sequence originates from a woman in her 30s with acute or convalescent COVID-19. The sequenced sample consisted of peripheral blood. CDR3 region: CASSEAFRAGYYEQYF. The CDR3 nucleotides read TGTGCCAGCAGTGAAGCGTTTAGAGCAGGGTACTACGAGCAGTACTTC.